The source of this TCR beta chain is a study of chemoradiotherapy in HPV16-positive cancers. Overall study context: Functional T-cell assays on two HPV16-positive patients' cells defined candidate HPV-specific clones and common TCR motifs. Study results and limitations: Better recurrence-free survival went with HPV-responsive T-cell expansion in HPV16-positive patients. HPV-specific T cells were functionally defined from only a couple of HPV16-positive patients.

Assay used: immunoSEQ multiplex PCR; TCRdb lists only in-frame clones, some missing. The sample has under 1,500 clones, approximately 80% seen once. For this clone: Its specificity is unknown.

Over chemoradiotherapy, repertoires were sampled more than once. Trimming removed 4 bases from V and 5 bases from J, with 11 bases in between. CDR3 length: 13 residues. From germline, CDR1 is SGHAT and CDR2 FQNNGV. The sequencing used tumor tissue, collected from a patient who underwent chemoradiotherapy. The TCR was taken from a human donor with HPV-associated anogenital cancer. V usage is TRBV11-2 and J usage is TRBJ1-1; D not resolved. The CDR3, as DNA: TGTGCCAGCAGCTCTCAACCCGAAACTGAAGCTTTCTTT. Translation gives CASSSQPETEAFF.